This paragraph covers one T cell receptor (beta chain) sequence. The antigen is undetermined. Treatment of the sample: roughly nine-day PBMC culture with coronavirus spike peptide pools or control peptides (ViraFEST assay). Oncomine TCR Beta short-read sequencing was applied to DNA from cultured CD4+ T cells. TCRdb passed the PCR reads through MiXCR, listing each CDR3 protein once. This table has about 15,000 distinct CDR3 sequences, 53% appearing once. This specimen belongs to a study of vaccination and CD4 T cells after COVID-19. CDR1 and CDR2 (germline): MNHNS, SASEGT. The CDR3 sequence is 13 residues long. Trimming cost V 8 bases and J 8 bases, with 18 bases left between them.

The chain recombines TRBV6-1 with TRBJ1-2; possibly TRBD1 for D (6 bases). The sequencing here drew on CD4+ T cells from blood, cultured in vitro, taken before SARS-CoV-2 vaccination. The sequence was collected from a human donor who had recovered from COVID-19. CDR3 sequence (DNA): TGTGCCAGCGGGTTGGGGGGCGCGCTGGGCTACACCTTC. It is translated as CASGLGGALGYTF.